This T cell receptor beta chain derives from a study of tumor and adjacent non-tumor tissue in lung cancer. The template was RNA from unsorted bulk tissue. Distant lung tissue was collected more than 3 cm away from the tumor edge. Between August and November 2014, newly diagnosed, chemotherapy-naive lung cancer patients underwent thoracic surgery in China. The CDR3 length is 16 residues. Germline CDR1 is SEHNR and CDR2 is FQNEAQ (reference sequence). The library came from three nested PCR rounds adapted from ARM-PCR protocols. TCRdb independently ran MiXCR on the multiplex PCR reads; one entry per CDR3 protein. The table shows 60,000 to 90,000 distinct CDR3 sequences, with about two thirds occurring only once. On this clonotype: The target antigen is unknown. The junction shows a germline mismatch at one end, possibly a read error.

Study results and limitations: Normal lung showed higher cumulative top 100 clone frequency than tumor. Shorter survival was associated with higher TCR diversity in tumors. TCR diversity was significantly greater in tumor than normal lung tissue.

The source is a woman in her forties or fifties with non-small cell lung cancer. The sequenced sample was distant non-tumor lung tissue. The V and J genes are TRBV7-9 and TRBJ2-1; 9 bases match TRBD1. The chain's CDR3 is CAGSLVTGGGGNEQFF. CDR3 in DNA: TGTGCCGGCAGCTTAGTAACAGGGGGCGGTGGCAATGAGCAGTTCTTC.